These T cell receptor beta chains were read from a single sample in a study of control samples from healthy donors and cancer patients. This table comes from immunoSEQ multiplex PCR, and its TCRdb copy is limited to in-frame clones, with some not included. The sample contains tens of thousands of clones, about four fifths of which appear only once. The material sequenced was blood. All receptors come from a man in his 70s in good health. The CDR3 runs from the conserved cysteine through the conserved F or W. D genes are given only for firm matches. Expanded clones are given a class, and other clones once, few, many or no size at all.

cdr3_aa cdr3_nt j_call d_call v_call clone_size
CASSLGTGSSEAFF TGTGCCAGCAGTTTAGGGACAGGCTCTTCTGAAGCTTTCTTT TRBJ1-1 TRBD1 TRBV28 once
CASSLGVHSGNTIYF TGTGCCAGCAGCTTGGGCGTTCATTCGGGAAACACCATATATTTT TRBJ1-3 NA TRBV5-8 NA
CASSWGTGEFTGYTF TGTGCCAGCAGCTGGGGGACAGGGGAGTTTACAGGCTACACCTTC TRBJ1-2 TRBD1 TRBV5-6 few
CASSHEGTRFRMGQFF TGTGCCAGCAGCCATGAAGGGACTAGATTTAGGATGGGGCAGTTCTTC TRBJ2-1 TRBD2 TRBV28 NA
CASSLAQGASNQPQHF TGTGCCAGCAGCTTGGCCCAGGGGGCAAGCAATCAGCCCCAGCATTTT TRBJ1-5 TRBD1 TRBV7-9 NA
CASSFPRASGKYNEQFF TGTGCCAGCAGTTTCCCGCGGGCTAGCGGGAAATACAATGAGCAGTTCTTC TRBJ2-1 TRBD2 TRBV28 few
CASSLELDVDTQYF TGTGCCAGCAGCTTAGAACTAGATGTAGATACGCAGTATTTT TRBJ2-3 NA TRBV11-2 NA
CASGAGPQETQYF TGTGCCAGCGGGGCAGGACCTCAAGAGACCCAGTACTTC TRBJ2-5 NA TRBV2 NA
CASSLTTRGREAFF TGTGCCAGCAGCTTAACAACTAGGGGGAGGGAAGCTTTCTTT TRBJ1-1 NA TRBV6-5 NA
CASSPTSWRSEQYF TGTGCCAGCTCCCCCACTTCCTGGAGAAGCGAGCAGTACTTC TRBJ2-7 NA TRBV25-1 NA
CASSRGGSSFSGNTIYF TGTGCCAGCAGCCGCGGGGGCAGTTCCTTCTCTGGAAACACCATATATTTT TRBJ1-3 NA TRBV7-9 NA
CASSQGGGSTGELFF TGTGCCAGTAGTCAGGGGGGAGGGAGCACCGGGGAGCTGTTTTTT TRBJ2-2 NA TRBV19 NA
CASATTYSYEQYF TGTGCTAGTGCCACGACCTACTCCTACGAGCAGTACTTC TRBJ2-7 NA TRBV12-5 NA
CASSYYNEQFF TGTGCCAGCAGCTATTACAATGAGCAGTTCTTC TRBJ2-1 NA TRBV28 once
CASSSLILRQGAEYGYTF TGTGCCAGCAGCTCACTTATATTGAGACAGGGGGCAGAGTATGGCTACACCTTC TRBJ1-2 TRBD1 TRBV7-9 once
CATSRDSHSGTEAFF TGTGCCACCAGCAGAGATTCCCACTCGGGCACTGAAGCTTTCTTT TRBJ1-1 NA TRBV15 few
CASSFFTGELKNEKLFF TGTGCCAGCAGCTTTTTCACAGGGGAATTGAAAAATGAAAAACTGTTTTTT TRBJ1-4 TRBD1 TRBV5-5 NA
CAISGDWTGESEKLFF TGTGCCATCAGTGGAGACTGGACAGGGGAGAGTGAAAAACTGTTTTTT TRBJ1-4 TRBD1 TRBV10-3 NA
CASVRYQETQYF TGTGCCAGCGTTAGATACCAAGAGACCCAGTACTTC TRBJ2-5 NA TRBV2 NA
CASSGADRGNTIYF TGTGCCAGCAGCGGTGCGGACAGGGGAAACACCATATATTTT TRBJ1-3 TRBD1 TRBV5-4 NA
CASSPTGSPYEQYF TGTGCCAGCTCACCAACCGGGAGCCCCTACGAGCAGTACTTC TRBJ2-7 NA TRBV18 once
CASSQDRGIPLHF TGTGCCAGCAGCCAAGATCGGGGGATACCCCTCCACTTT TRBJ1-6 NA TRBV3-1/TRBV3-2 NA
CASREGQGAYEQYF TGTGCCAGCAGGGAGGGACAGGGGGCCTACGAGCAGTACTTC TRBJ2-7 TRBD1 TRBV6-5 NA
CASSRLGVTPDTQYF TGCGCCAGCAGCAGGCTAGGGGTCACACCAGATACGCAGTATTTT TRBJ2-3 NA TRBV5-1 NA
CASKGLAEFSGEQFF TGTGCCAGCAAAGGACTAGCGGAATTCTCGGGTGAGCAGTTCTTC TRBJ2-1 TRBD2 TRBV2 NA
CASSVGMRAYNEQFF TGTGCCAGCAGCGTAGGAATGAGAGCCTACAATGAGCAGTTCTTC TRBJ2-1 NA TRBV9 NA
CATRNPTSTDTQYF TGTGCCACCAGAAACCCTACTAGCACAGATACGCAGTATTTT TRBJ2-3 NA TRBV15 NA
CASSFGGGTTEQFF TGTGCCAGCAGCTTCGGCGGGGGGACGACTGAGCAGTTCTTC TRBJ2-1 TRBD2 TRBV7-2 few
CASSPRGSGNEQFF TGTGCCAGCTCACCACGCGGGAGTGGCAATGAGCAGTTCTTC TRBJ2-1 TRBD2 TRBV18 few
CASYRDYGYTF TGTGCCAGTTACAGGGACTATGGCTACACCTTC TRBJ1-2 NA TRBV6-5 NA
CASSRRQGITSPLHF TGTGCCAGCAGTCGCCGACAGGGAATCACTTCACCCCTCCACTTT TRBJ1-6 TRBD1 TRBV2 NA
CASSLARTHNSPLHF TGTGCCAGCAGCTTGGCTCGGACACATAATTCACCCCTCCACTTT TRBJ1-6 NA TRBV5-4 NA
CASSPGLAGEVGRTDTQYF TGTGCCAGCAGTCCCGGACTAGCGGGAGAGGTTGGAAGGACAGATACGCAGTATTTT TRBJ2-3 TRBD2 TRBV7-9 NA